The sequence of this T cell receptor (beta chain) was determined in a study of T cell responses to AZD1222 COVID-19 vaccine. Study-level results: CD4 TCRs covered the whole spike, strongest at regions 160-218 and 743-854.

Using immunoSEQ multiplex PCR, the repertoire was profiled, and TCRdb retains in-frame clones only, with some absent. The data contain about 150,000 clones, more than 75% of them singletons. The CDR3 loop spans 14 amino acids. V gave up 4 bases and J gave up 2 bases, with 12 bases separating them. Germline CDR1 SGHNT, CDR2 YYREEE (reference sequence). About this clone: Its specificity is unknown.

Sequencing was performed on peripheral blood, taken on day 0 of AZD1222 vaccination. This clonotype was obtained from an adult in good health. The chain carries TRBV5-4 and TRBJ1-1; possible D gene TRBD1, 6 bases. CDR3 bases: TGTGCCAGCAGCCGTCGACAGGCTAACACTGAAGCTTTCTTT. This translates into CASSRRQANTEAFF.